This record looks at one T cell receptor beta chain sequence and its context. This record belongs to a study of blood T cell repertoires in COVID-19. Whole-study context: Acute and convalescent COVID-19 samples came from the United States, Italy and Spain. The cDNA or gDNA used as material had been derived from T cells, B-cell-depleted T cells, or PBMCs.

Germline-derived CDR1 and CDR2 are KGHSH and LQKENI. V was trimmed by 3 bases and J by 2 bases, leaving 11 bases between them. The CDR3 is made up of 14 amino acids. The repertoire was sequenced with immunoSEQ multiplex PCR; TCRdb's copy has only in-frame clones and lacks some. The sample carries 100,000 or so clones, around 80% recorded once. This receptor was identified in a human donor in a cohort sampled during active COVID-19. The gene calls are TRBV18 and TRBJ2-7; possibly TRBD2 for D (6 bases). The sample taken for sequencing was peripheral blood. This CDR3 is CASSPGTQTYEQYF. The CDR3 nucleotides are TGTGCCAGCTCACCCGGGACTCAAACCTACGAGCAGTACTTC.